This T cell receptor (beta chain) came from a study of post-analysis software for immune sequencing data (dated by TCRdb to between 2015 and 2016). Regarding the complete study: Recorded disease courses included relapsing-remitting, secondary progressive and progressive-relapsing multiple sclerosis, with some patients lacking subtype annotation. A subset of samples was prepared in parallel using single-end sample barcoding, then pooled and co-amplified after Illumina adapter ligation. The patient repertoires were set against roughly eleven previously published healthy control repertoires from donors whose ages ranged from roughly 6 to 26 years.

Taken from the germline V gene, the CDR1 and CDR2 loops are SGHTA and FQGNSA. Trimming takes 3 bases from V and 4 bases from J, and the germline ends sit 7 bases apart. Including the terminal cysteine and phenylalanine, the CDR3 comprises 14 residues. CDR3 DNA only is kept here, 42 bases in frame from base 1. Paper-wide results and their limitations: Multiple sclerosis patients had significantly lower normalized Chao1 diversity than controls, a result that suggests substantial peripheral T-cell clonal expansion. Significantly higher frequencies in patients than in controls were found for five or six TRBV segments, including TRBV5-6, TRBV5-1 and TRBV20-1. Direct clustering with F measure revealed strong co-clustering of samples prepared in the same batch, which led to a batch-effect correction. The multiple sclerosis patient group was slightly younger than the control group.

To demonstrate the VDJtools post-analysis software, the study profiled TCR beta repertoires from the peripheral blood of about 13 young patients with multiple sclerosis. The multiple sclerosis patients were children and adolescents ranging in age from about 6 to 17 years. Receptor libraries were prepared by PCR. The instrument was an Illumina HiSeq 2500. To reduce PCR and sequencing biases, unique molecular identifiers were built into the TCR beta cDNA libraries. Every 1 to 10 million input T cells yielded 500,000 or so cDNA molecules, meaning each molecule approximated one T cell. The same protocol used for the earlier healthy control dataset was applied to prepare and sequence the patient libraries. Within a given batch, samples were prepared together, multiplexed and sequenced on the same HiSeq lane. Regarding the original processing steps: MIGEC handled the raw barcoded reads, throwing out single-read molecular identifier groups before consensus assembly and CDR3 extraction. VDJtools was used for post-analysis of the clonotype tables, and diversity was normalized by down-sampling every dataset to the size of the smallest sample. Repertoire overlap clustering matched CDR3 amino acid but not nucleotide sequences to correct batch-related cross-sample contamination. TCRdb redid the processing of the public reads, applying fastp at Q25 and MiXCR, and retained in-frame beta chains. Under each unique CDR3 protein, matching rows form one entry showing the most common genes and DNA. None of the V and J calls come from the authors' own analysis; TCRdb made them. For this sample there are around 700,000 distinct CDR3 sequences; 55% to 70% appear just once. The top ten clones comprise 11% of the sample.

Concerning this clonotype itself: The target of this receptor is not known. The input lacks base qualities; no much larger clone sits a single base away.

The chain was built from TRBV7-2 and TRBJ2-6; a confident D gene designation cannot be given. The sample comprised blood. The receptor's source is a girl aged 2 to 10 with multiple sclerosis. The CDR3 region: CASSFPSGANVLTF. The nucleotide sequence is TGTGCCAGCAGCTTTCCCTCCGGGGCCAACGTCCTGACTTTC.